This entry is about one TCR beta chain. Its matching antigen is unknown. Molecular-barcoded quantitative 5'-RACE produced these TCR beta libraries. TCRdb reprocessed the 5' RACE reads via MiXCR and lists one record per CDR3 protein. The data contain a few hundred thousand distinct CDR3 sequences, about 11% of them singletons. With 7 bases removed from V and 10 bases from J, the gap between germline ends came to 11 bases. Germline CDR1 LGHDT, CDR2 YNNKEL (reference sequence). This CDR3 region has 12 residues. This record belongs to a study of CD8 T cells in ankylosing spondylitis. Study-wide findings and caveats: What appeared characteristic of ankylosing spondylitis blood was a TCR beta motif of several highly homologous variants. Disease-linked clones bore a CD8+ phenotype and were relatively rare in peripheral blood. Prior work had noted some motif variants in reactive arthritis blood and synovial fluid.

V gene TRBV3-1 combines with J gene TRBJ1-6; D perhaps matches TRBD1 (5 bases). This clonotype was obtained from a male donor with ankylosing spondylitis or in good health (not recorded which). The sequenced sample was blood, either unsorted or a sorted T cell fraction (not recorded which). This CDR3 is CASTGGESPLHF. The CDR3 nucleotides read TGTGCCAGCACAGGAGGGGAGTCACCCCTCCACTTT.